Below are 28 T cell receptor beta chains sequenced from a single sample in a study of cytomegalovirus exposure and HLA in healthy donors. With 60 Vbeta and 13 Jbeta primers, the PCR was carried out. Clones were sequenced by immunoSEQ multiplex PCR, and TCRdb holds only the in-frame ones, with some missing. Seen here are about 130,000 clones, about 68% observed once, and the top ten hold 4%. Sequences were obtained from PBMCs. All receptors come from a man between 35 and 55 years old in good health and CMV-seropositive.

The CDR3 region is CASSLALAGGDYEQYF. CDR3 nucleotides: TGTGCCAGCAGCTTAGCTTTAGCGGGGGGGGACTACGAGCAGTACTTC. The rearrangement uses TRBV7-9 and TRBJ2-7, with TRBD2 matching 11 bases. Trimming took 0 bases from V and 3 from J; bases not matched to a gene: 4. This CDR3 comprises 16 residues. CDR1 SEHNR and CDR2 FQNEAQ come from the germline V gene (reference sequence).

This chain links TRBV2 with TRBJ2-1, with TRBD2 matching 11 bases. The CDR3 spans 15 residues. CDR1 is SNHLY, CDR2 FYNNEI, per germline. V shed 6 bases, J shed 9 bases, and the junction held 10 bases outside the gene matches. The CDR3, as DNA: TGTGCCAGCAGCGATAGCGGGAGGGGCGGGGGTGAGCAGTTCTTC. It codes for CASSDSGRGGGEQFF.

The gene calls are TRBV6-1 and TRBJ2-5; D perhaps matches TRBD1 (5 bases). CDR3 length: 15 residues. CDR1 MNHNS and CDR2 SASEGT come from the germline V gene. Trimming took off 3 bases at V and 1 base at J, with 12 bases between the two ends. The CDR3 protein is CASSDPTGPQETQYF. For the CDR3, the DNA is TGTGCCAGCAGTGACCCCACAGGACCCCAAGAGACCCAGTACTTC.

The CDR3 DNA reads TGTGCCAGCAGCCCCGCCCAGAACTATGGCTACACCTTC. Its protein is CASSPAQNYGYTF. The J gene is TRBJ1-2, the V gene TRBV14; no clear D. Germline V lookup: CDR1 SGHDN, CDR2 FVKESK. CDR3 length: 13 residues. V lost 4 bases and J lost 2, with 8 bases in between.

The V call is TRBV5-6, the J call TRBJ1-4; D unresolved. CDR3 length: 13 amino acids. V lost 1 base and J lost 4, with 5 bases in between. From germline, CDR1 is SGHDT and CDR2 YYEEEE. This CDR3 reads CASSLFLNEKLFF. CDR3 nucleotide sequence: TGTGCCAGCAGCTTGTTCCTTAATGAAAAACTGTTTTTT.

The CDR3: CASSVGEGEQYF. The CDR3 DNA sequence: TGTGCCAGCAGCGTAGGGGAGGGGGAGCAGTACTTC. The V and J genes are TRBV9 and TRBJ2-7, with 7 nucleotides matching TRBD2. V shed 0 bases and J 7 bases; nucleotides not matched to a gene: 1. Germline assignment: CDR1 SGDLS and CDR2 YYNGEE. CDR3 size: 12 residues.

The chain combines TRBV29-1 with TRBJ1-2; 7 bases match TRBD1. The V gene's germline CDR1 is SQVTM and CDR2 ANQGSEA. The CDR3 is made up of 15 amino acids. Trimming cost V 0 bases and J 4 bases; bases outside gene matches: 8. As DNA, the CDR3 is TGCAGCGTTGAAGAGGAAAGGGGGCGATTCTATGGCTACACCTTC. This encodes CSVEEERGRFYGYTF.

The chain has TRBV9 and TRBJ1-1, with D perhaps TRBD1 (5 bases). Trimming took off 0 bases at V and 6 bases at J, with 12 bases between the two ends. The CDR3 is 14 residues long. The germline V gene has CDR1 SGDLS and CDR2 YYNGEE. The CDR3 region is CASSVAPSTAEAFF. Written as DNA, the CDR3 is TGTGCCAGCAGCGTAGCCCCTTCGACAGCTGAAGCTTTCTTT.

This rearrangement joins TRBV11-2 to TRBJ2-7, with 9 bases matching TRBD2. The trim removed 5 bases at V and 1 base at J, leaving 6 bases unmatched. The CDR3 is made up of 15 amino acids. Per germline, CDR1 SGHAT and CDR2 FQNNGV. In DNA form, the CDR3 reads TGTGCCAGCAGCCCCGGGACTAGCAGGTCCTACGAGCAGTACTTC. Translated: CASSPGTSRSYEQYF.

This clone has a single count. The chain combines TRBV7-2 with TRBJ2-7, with 14 nucleotides matching TRBD2. V was pared by 5 bases and J by 3 bases, with 6 bases of the junction left unmatched. This CDR3 contains 16 residues. Germline values: CDR1 SGHTA, CDR2 FQGNSA. Written as DNA, the CDR3 is TGTGCCAGCAGCCACGGGACTAGCGGGAGTATCTACGAGCAGTACTTC. This encodes CASSHGTSGSIYEQYF.

A few counts support this clone. This chain links TRBV6-1 with TRBJ2-3; 8 nucleotides agree with TRBD2. V gave up 3 bases and J gave up 1 base; unmatched junction bases: 6. Per the germline V gene, CDR1 is MNHNS and CDR2 is SASEGT. The CDR3 length is 16 residues. The CDR3 loop reads CASSDASGSGTDTQYF. The DNA of the CDR3 is TGTGCCAGCAGTGACGCCAGCGGGAGCGGCACAGATACGCAGTATTTT.

This clone was observed a handful of times. This chain connects TRBV5-4 to TRBJ2-3, with D possibly TRBD2 on 5 matching bases. In germline, CDR1 is SGHNT, CDR2 YYREEE (reference sequence). With 1 base removed from V and 1 base from J, the gap between germline ends came to 7 bases. CDR3 length: 14 residues. In DNA, the CDR3 is TGTGCCAGCAGCTTGAGTAGCGGCACAGATACGCAGTATTTT. This gives the protein CASSLSSGTDTQYF.

The rearrangement uses TRBV18 and TRBJ1-6; D is unclear. Germline V lookup: CDR1 KGHSH, CDR2 LQKENI. Trimming removed 0 bases from V and 6 bases from J, with 15 bases in between. CDR3 length equals 17 residues. DNA of the CDR3: TGTGCCAGCTCACCACCGGGAAGGGCGGGTGGTAATTCACCCCTCCACTTT. Its translation: CASSPPGRAGGNSPLHF.

This chain links TRBV5-1 with TRBJ1-1, with a tentative D call TRBD1 (5 bases). The ends were cut back, 0 bases at V and 8 bases at J, with 11 bases in the middle. Germline CDR1 reads SGHRS; CDR2 reads YFSETQ. The CDR3 runs 13 residues. The CDR3 coding sequence is TGCGCCAGCAGCTTGGACAGCGGGGCGGAAGCTTTCTTT. It yields the protein CASSLDSGAEAFF.

The V and J genes are TRBV2 and TRBJ1-6; TRBD1 aligns across 11 bases. This CDR3 has 15 residues. Germline V CDR1 and CDR2: SNHLY, FYNNEI. V lost 6 bases, J lost 6 bases, and 4 bases stayed unmatched. CDR3 DNA sequence: TGTGCCAGCAGACGGACAGGGGGCATTAATTCACCCCTCCACTTT. This sequence encodes CASRRTGGINSPLHF.

The CDR3 nucleotides read TGTGCCAGCTCCCCTGGGACAGGCGCTAATGAAAAACTGTTTTTT. Translated, it gives CASSPGTGANEKLFF. The chain is built from TRBV18 and TRBJ1-4; 8 bases line up with TRBD1. After removal of 6 bases from V and 3 bases from J, the junction contained 6 bases not matched to a gene. The V gene's germline CDR1 is KGHSH and CDR2 LQKENI. This CDR3 contains 15 residues.

This chain joins TRBV7-2 and TRBJ1-2; D is undetermined. Deletions cut 5 bases from V and 8 bases from J, with 21 bases between. The CDR3 sequence is 15 residues long. Germline values: CDR1 SGHTA, CDR2 FQGNSA. The DNA of the CDR3 is TGTGCCAGCAGCACAACTCCCCCGGAGCCGGGGGGCTACACCTTC. This gives the protein CASSTTPPEPGGYTF.

The gene calls are TRBV14 and TRBJ1-1, with D possibly TRBD1 on 6 matching bases. The length of the CDR3 is 14 residues. CDR1 and CDR2 from the germline V gene are SGHDN and FVKESK. The V and J ends lost 1 base and 3 bases respectively, with 9 bases between them. This CDR3 reads CASSQAPGDTEAFF. CDR3 DNA: TGTGCCAGCAGCCAAGCACCAGGGGACACTGAAGCTTTCTTT.

The V call is TRBV18, the J call TRBJ2-5; D might be TRBD2 (5 bases). This CDR3 contains 13 residues. V lost 4 bases to trimming and J lost 2 bases, with 8 bases between them. Germline V lookup: CDR1 KGHSH, CDR2 LQKENI. CDR3 sequence: CASSLAQQETQYF. The CDR3 DNA follows: TGTGCCAGCTCACTAGCGCAACAAGAGACCCAGTACTTC.

J is TRBJ1-1 and V is TRBV10-3, with a tentative D call TRBD1 (6 bases). CDR1 and CDR2 from the germline V gene are ENHRY and SYGVKD. With 3 bases removed from V and 5 bases from J, the gap between germline ends came to 16 bases. The CDR3 is 15 residues long. CDR3 in amino acids: CAISEDSNRVTEAFF. The CDR3 DNA sequence: TGTGCCATCAGTGAAGACAGCAACAGGGTGACTGAAGCTTTCTTT.

The table lists this clone with a few counts. The V and J genes are TRBV19 and TRBJ1-6; 7 bases are shared with TRBD1. Germline V gives CDR1 LNHDA, CDR2 SQIVND (reference sequence). V gave up 4 bases and J gave up 6 bases; unmatched junction bases: 12. This CDR3 has 17 residues. The CDR3 spells CASSTIGTARSNSPLHF. Here the CDR3 DNA reads TGTGCCAGTAGTACAATCGGGACAGCCCGGAGTAATTCACCCCTCCACTTT.

The chain combines TRBV30 with TRBJ2-1; 10 nucleotides align to TRBD1. CDR3 length: 14 amino acids. CDR1 is GTSNPN, CDR2 SVGIG, per germline (reference sequence). The V gene end was trimmed by 5 bases and the J gene end by 4 bases; junction bases not matched to a gene: 5. The chain's CDR3 is CAWHRDRGYNEQFF. CDR3 nucleotides: TGTGCCTGGCACCGGGACAGGGGATACAATGAGCAGTTCTTC.

This chain joins TRBV5-4 and TRBJ1-2; 10 bases are shared with TRBD1. CDR3 length: 16 residues. Germline CDR1 and CDR2: SGHNT and YYREEE (reference sequence). J lost 6 bases, V lost 4 bases, and 12 bases had no gene match. The CDR3, as DNA: TGTGCCAGCAGCGTTACCGGGACAGGGGTACGGGATGGCTACACCTTC. Residues: CASSVTGTGVRDGYTF.

J is TRBJ1-5 and V is TRBV5-5; maybe TRBD1 (6 bases). CDR1 SGHKS and CDR2 YYEKEE come from the germline V gene (reference sequence). CDR3 size: 14 residues. The ends were cut back, 5 bases at V and 4 bases at J, with 13 bases in the middle. CDR3 amino acids: CASSRTQGNQPQHF. CDR3 in DNA: TGTGCCAGCAGTCGTACCCAGGGGAATCAGCCCCAGCATTTT.

The chain uses TRBV4-2 and TRBJ2-7, with TRBD2 as a possible D gene (7 bases). The V and J ends lost 1 base and 1 base respectively, with 17 bases between them. Germline lookup yields CDR1 LGHNA and CDR2 YNFKEQ. CDR3 size: 17 residues. CDR3 sequence reads: CASSQGMGAGESYEQYF. The CDR3 bases are TGTGCCAGCAGCCAAGGGATGGGGGCGGGAGAATCCTACGAGCAGTACTTC.

The chain links TRBV15 to TRBJ2-4; the D gene is possibly TRBD1 (6 bases). Deletions cut 0 bases from V and 3 bases from J, with 15 bases between. This CDR3 is 17 amino acids long. Looked up from germline, CDR1 is LNHNV and CDR2 is YYDKDF (reference sequence). CDR3 nucleotides: TGTGCCACCAGCAGAGAGTTTCGTGGGGGCGGCAAAAACATTCAGTACTTC. Protein: CATSREFRGGGKNIQYF. Full variable domain (rest looked up from reference TRBV15 and TRBJ2-4): DAMVIQNPRYQVTQFGKPVTLSCSQTLNHNVMYWYQQKSSQAPKLLFHYYDKDFNNEADTPDNFQSRRPNTSFCFLDIRSPGLGDTAMYLCATSREFRGGGKNIQYFGAGTRLSVL.

The chain uses TRBV12-5 and TRBJ1-2; 10 bases align to TRBD1. V dropped 0 bases and J dropped 4; count of bases not matched to a gene: 8. The CDR3 has 17 amino acids. Germline V gives CDR1 LGHNT, CDR2 FRNRAP. The CDR3 DNA follows: TGTGCTAGTGGTTTGGTACCTGGGACAGGGGAGTTCTATGGCTACACCTTC. Its protein product is CASGLVPGTGEFYGYTF.

This clone appeared a single time. This chain uses TRBV19 with TRBJ2-7, with 10 bases matching TRBD2. The trim removed 3 bases at V and 6 bases at J, leaving 8 bases unmatched. Germline V lookup: CDR1 LNHDA, CDR2 SQIVND (reference sequence). The CDR3 length is 15 residues. The CDR3 nucleotides read TGTGCCAGTAGTATTTCTTCTAGCGGGAGAACCGAGCAGTACTTC. This sequence encodes CASSISSSGRTEQYF.